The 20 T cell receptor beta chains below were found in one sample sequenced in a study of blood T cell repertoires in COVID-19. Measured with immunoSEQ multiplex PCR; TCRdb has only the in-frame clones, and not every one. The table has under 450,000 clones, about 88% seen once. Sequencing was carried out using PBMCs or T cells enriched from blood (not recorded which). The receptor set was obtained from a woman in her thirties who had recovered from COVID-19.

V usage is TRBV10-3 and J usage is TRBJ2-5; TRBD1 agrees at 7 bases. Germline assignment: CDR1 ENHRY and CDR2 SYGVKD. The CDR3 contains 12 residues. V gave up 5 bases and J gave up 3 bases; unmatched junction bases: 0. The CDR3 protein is CAISTGEETQYF. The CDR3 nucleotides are TGTGCCATCAGTACAGGGGAAGAGACCCAGTACTTC.

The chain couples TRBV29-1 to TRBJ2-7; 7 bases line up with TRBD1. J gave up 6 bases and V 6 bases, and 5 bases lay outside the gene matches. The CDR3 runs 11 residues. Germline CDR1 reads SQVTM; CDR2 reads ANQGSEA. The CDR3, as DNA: TGCAGCGTCCCGGGACAGTTCGAGCAGTACTTC. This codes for CSVPGQFEQYF.

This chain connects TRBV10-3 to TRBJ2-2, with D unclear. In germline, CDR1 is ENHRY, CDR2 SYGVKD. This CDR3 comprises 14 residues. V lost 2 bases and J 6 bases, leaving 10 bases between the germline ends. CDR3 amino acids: CAISESTAPGELFF. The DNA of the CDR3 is TGTGCCATCAGTGAGAGCACAGCTCCCGGGGAGCTGTTTTTT.

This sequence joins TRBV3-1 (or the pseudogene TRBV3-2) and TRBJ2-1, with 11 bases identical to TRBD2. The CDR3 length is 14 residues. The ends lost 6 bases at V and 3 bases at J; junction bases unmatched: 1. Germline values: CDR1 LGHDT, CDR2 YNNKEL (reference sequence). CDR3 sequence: CASSGTSGYNEQFF. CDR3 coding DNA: TGTGCCAGCAGTGGGACTAGCGGCTACAATGAGCAGTTCTTC.

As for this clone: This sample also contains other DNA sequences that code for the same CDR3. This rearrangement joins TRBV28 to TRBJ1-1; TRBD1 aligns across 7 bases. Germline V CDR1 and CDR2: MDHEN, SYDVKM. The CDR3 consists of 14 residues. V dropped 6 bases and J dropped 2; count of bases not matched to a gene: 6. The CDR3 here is CASRSGQSNTEAFF. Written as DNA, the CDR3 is TGTGCCAGCAGGTCGGGACAGTCAAACACTGAAGCTTTCTTT. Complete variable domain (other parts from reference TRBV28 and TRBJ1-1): DVKVTQSSRYLVKRTGEKVFLECVQDMDHENMFWYRQDPGLGLRLIYFSYDVKMKEKGDIPEGYSVSREKKERFSLILESASTNQTSMYLCASRSGQSNTEAFFGQGTRLTVV.

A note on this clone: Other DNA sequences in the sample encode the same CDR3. The CDR3 spells CASRIQGQPQHF. The DNA for the CDR3 is TGTGCCAGCAGAATACAGGGACAGCCCCAGCATTTT. The rearrangement links TRBV28 to TRBJ1-5; maybe TRBD1 (6 bases). Germline V gene lookup returns CDR1 MDHEN and CDR2 SYDVKM. The CDR3 is made up of 12 amino acids. Trimming removed 6 bases from V and 7 bases from J, with 10 bases in between.

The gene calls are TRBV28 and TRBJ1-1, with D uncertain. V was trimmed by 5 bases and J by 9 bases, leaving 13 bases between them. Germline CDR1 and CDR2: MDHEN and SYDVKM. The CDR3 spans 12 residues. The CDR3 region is CASSLPPQQAFF. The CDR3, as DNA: TGTGCCAGCAGTCTCCCACCACAGCAAGCTTTCTTT.

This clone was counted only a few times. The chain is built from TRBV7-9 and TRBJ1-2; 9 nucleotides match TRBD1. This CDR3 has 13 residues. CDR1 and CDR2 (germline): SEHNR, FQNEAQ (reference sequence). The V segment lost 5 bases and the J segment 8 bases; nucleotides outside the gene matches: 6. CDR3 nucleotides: TGTGCCAGCAGCACCTCGACAGGGGGAGGCTACACCTTC. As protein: CASSTSTGGGYTF.

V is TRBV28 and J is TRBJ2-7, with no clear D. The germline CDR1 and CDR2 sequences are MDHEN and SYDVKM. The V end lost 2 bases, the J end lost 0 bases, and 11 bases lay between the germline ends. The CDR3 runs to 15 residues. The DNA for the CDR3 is TGTGCCAGCAGTTTAGGAAGCGCTAGCTCCTACGAGCAGTACTTC. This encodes CASSLGSASSYEQYF.

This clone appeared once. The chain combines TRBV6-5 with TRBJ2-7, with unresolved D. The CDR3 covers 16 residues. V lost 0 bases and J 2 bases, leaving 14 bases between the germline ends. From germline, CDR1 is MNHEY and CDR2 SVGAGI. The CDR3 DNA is TGTGCCAGCAGTTACTCGAGGCCATATCTAACCTACGAGCAGTACTTC. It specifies CASSYSRPYLTYEQYF.

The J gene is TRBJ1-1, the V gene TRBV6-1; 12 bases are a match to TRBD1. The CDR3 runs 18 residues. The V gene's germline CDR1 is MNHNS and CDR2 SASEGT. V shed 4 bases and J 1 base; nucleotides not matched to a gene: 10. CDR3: CASSAIPGTGGANTEAFF. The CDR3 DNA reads TGTGCCAGCAGTGCGATTCCCGGGACAGGGGGCGCGAACACTGAAGCTTTCTTT.

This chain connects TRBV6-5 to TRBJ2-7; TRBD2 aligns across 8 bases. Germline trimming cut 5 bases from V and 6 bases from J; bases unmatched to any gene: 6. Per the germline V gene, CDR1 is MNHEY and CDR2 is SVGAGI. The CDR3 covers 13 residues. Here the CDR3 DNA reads TGTGCCAGCAGTCAGAGCGGGAGCGTCGAGCAGTACTTC. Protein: CASSQSGSVEQYF.

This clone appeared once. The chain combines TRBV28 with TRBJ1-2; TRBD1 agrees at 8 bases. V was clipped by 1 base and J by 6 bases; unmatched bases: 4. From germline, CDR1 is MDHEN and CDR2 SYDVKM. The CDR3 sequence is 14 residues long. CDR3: CASSLSDRGHGYTF. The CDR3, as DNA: TGTGCCAGCAGTTTATCCGACAGGGGACATGGCTACACCTTC.

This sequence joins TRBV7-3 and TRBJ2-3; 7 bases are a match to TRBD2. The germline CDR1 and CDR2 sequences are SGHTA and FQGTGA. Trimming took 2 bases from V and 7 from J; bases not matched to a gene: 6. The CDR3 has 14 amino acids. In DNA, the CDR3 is TGTGCCAGCAGCTTAGTGCCTAGCGGCCATACGCAGTATTTT. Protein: CASSLVPSGHTQYF.

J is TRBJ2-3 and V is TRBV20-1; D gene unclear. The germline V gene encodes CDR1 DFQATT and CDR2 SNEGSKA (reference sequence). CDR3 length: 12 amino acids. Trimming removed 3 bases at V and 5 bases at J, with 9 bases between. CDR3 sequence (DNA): TGCAGTGCTAGTTCCCCACAAGATACGCAGTATTTT. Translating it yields CSASSPQDTQYF.

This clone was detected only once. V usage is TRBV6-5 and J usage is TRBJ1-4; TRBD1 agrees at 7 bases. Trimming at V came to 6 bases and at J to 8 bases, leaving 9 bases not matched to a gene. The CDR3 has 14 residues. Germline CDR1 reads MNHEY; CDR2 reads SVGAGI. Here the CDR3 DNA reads TGTGCCAGCAGACCGACAGGGCTGGTGGAAAAACTGTTTTTT. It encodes CASRPTGLVEKLFF.

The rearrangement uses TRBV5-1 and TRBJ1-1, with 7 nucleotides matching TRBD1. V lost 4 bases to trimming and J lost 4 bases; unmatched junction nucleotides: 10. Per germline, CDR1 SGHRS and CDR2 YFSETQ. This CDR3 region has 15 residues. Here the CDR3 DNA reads TGCGCCAGCAGCCTTAGGACAGGTATGGGCACTGAAGCTTTCTTT. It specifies CASSLRTGMGTEAFF.

As DNA, the CDR3 is TGTGCCAGCAGCCAATTGATAGAGGCCAACTATGGCTACACCTTC. Protein sequence: CASSQLIEANYGYTF. The chain recombines TRBV3-1 (or the pseudogene TRBV3-2) with TRBJ1-2; D ambiguous. This CDR3 spans 15 amino acids. Germline CDR1 is LGHDT and CDR2 is YNNKEL (reference sequence). V lost 2 bases and J lost 2, with 12 bases in between.

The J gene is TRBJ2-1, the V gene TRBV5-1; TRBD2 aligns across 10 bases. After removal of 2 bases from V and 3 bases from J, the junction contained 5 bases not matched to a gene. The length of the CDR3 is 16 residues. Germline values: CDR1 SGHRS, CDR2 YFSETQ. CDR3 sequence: CASSFGRLAGYNEQFF. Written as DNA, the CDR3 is TGCGCCAGCAGCTTTGGTAGACTAGCGGGCTACAATGAGCAGTTCTTC.

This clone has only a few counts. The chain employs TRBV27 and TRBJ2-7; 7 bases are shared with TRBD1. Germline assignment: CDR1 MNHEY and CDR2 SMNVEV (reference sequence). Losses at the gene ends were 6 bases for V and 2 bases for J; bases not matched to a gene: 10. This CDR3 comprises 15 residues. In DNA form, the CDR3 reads TGTGCCAGCAGCCCAACAACGGACAGGACCTACGAGCAGTACTTC. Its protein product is CASSPTTDRTYEQYF.